This passage covers 7 T cell receptor beta chains from one sample sequenced in a study of CD8+CD57+ T cells in acquired aplastic anemia. Using genomic DNA as the template, TCR beta VDJ and CDR3 profiling was carried out. From the reads, TCRdb called clonotypes with MiXCR, one entry per CDR3 protein. Of about 68,000 distinct CDR3 sequences in the sample, approximately 54% were seen once. The sequenced sample was sorted CD4+, CD8+, or CD8+CD57+ T cells (not recorded which) from PBMCs. The receptors derive from a human donor in good health, serving as a control.

Concerning this clonotype itself: A read error may account for a junction end that differs from germline. J is TRBJ2-1 and V is TRBV24-1; 11 positions match TRBD2. The germline gives CDR1 KGHDR, CDR2 SFDVKD. The CDR3 has 17 residues. The CDR3 here is CASSLSALAGVGNEQFF. The CDR3 DNA follows: TGTGCCAGCAGTTTATCCGCACTAGCGGGAGTGGGAAATGAGCAGTTCTTC.

This clonotype was seen at least ten times. The rearrangement joins TRBV4-1 to TRBJ1-2; weak D call: TRBD1 (5 bases). The CDR3 consists of 15 residues. Trimming shortened V by 0 bases and J by 1 base, and 9 bases separated the two germline ends. Germline loops: CDR1 MGHRA, CDR2 YSYEKL. In nucleotides, the CDR3 is TGCGCCAGCAGCCAAGATTCAGGGAGTAACTATGGCTACACCTTC. Amino acid sequence: CASSQDSGSNYGYTF.

The sample holds a few counts of this clonotype. The CDR3 DNA is TGTGCCAGCAGCCGGACAGGGGGCACTGAAGCTTTCTTT. As protein: CASSRTGGTEAFF. The chain is built from TRBV7-9 and TRBJ1-1; 10 bases match TRBD1. Germline CDR1 and CDR2: SEHNR and FQNEAQ (reference sequence). The ends lost 5 bases at V and 4 bases at J; junction bases unmatched: 1. The CDR3 contains 13 residues.

J is TRBJ2-3 and V is TRBV2, with 8 bases identical to TRBD2. This CDR3 comprises 13 residues. Germline trimming cut 11 bases from V and 1 base from J; bases unmatched to any gene: 5. Germline V gene data show CDR1 as SNHLY and CDR2 as FYNNEI. The CDR3 here is CASPGLGTDTQYF. CDR3 in DNA: TGTGCCTCTCCGGGACTAGGCACAGATACGCAGTATTTT.

This clonotype came up many times. The chain joins TRBV15 to TRBJ1-2; D ambiguous. V was clipped by 0 bases and J by 3 bases, with 11 bases between them. Looked up from germline, CDR1 is LNHNV and CDR2 is YYDKDF (reference sequence). This CDR3 comprises 15 residues. CDR3 region: CATSRDLSTYYGYTF. The CDR3 DNA sequence: TGTGCCACCAGCAGAGATCTAAGCACTTACTATGGCTACACCTTC.

The CDR3 reads CSARDGGENAYGYTF. CDR3 nucleotide sequence: TGCAGTGCTAGAGATGGAGGGGAGAATGCCTATGGCTACACCTTC. The chain joins TRBV20-1 to TRBJ1-2, with a weak D call TRBD1 (5 bases). Trimming removed 0 bases from V and 4 bases from J, with 15 bases in between. The CDR3 has 15 residues. Germline V gives CDR1 DFQATT, CDR2 SNEGSKA (reference sequence).

The CDR3 coding sequence is TGTGCCACCCGGGACGGCCGGTTGGGCAACACTGAAGCTTTCTTT. Its translation is CATRDGRLGNTEAFF. The chain joins TRBV24-1 to TRBJ1-1; tentatively, D is TRBD1 (5 bases). Trimming removed 9 bases from V and 2 bases from J, with 18 bases in between. This CDR3 comprises 15 residues. Germline loops: CDR1 KGHDR, CDR2 SFDVKD.